Listed here is a single T cell receptor beta chain. The sample belongs to a study of blood T cell repertoires in COVID-19. The overall study: The samples span acute and convalescent COVID-19 from the United States, Italy and Spain. The analysed material was cDNA or gDNA that came from T cells, B-cell-depleted T cells, or PBMCs.

In the original workflow: By means of reference gene primer amplification, nucleated cell counts were estimated. Profiled with immunoSEQ multiplex PCR; TCRdb holds only in-frame clones, not every one. From that table come the V and J calls and clone size; the DNA was used to work out D and trimming. The table has just under 90,000 clones, 90% to 95% seen once. CDR3 length: 15 amino acids. Trimming removed 6 bases from V and 10 bases from J, with 24 bases in between. Germline values: CDR1 SNHLY, CDR2 FYNNEI. Sequences were obtained from peripheral blood. The J gene is TRBJ1-1, the V gene TRBV2; D is perhaps TRBD1 (5 bases). This receptor was identified in a man aged 55-75 years with acute or convalescent COVID-19. As DNA, the CDR3 is TGTGCCAGCAGCGCCCAGCGACAGAATCCAGGGCTAGCTTTCTTT. Encoded protein: CASSAQRQNPGLAFF.